A selection of T cell receptor beta chains follows, all from one sample in a study of blood T cell repertoires in COVID-19. TCRdb's copy holds only in-frame clones and misses some; the assay was immunoSEQ multiplex PCR. The sample includes about 270,000 clones, 70% to 90% seen only once; the top ten take approximately 12%. The sequencing sample was made of peripheral blood. These receptors were collected from a woman aged 25 to 39 with COVID-19, enrolled during active disease. Each CDR3 is given with its conserved first and last residue. D genes are given only for firm matches. The listing skips clone size in some rows; elsewhere it reads once, few, many or a size class.

CDR3 length: 14; J gene: TRBJ1-2; V gene: TRBV3-1/TRBV3-2; clone size: .; D gene: .; CDR3 DNA: TGTGCCAGCAGCCGCGGACAGAGTAACTATGGCTACACCTTC; CDR3 protein: CASSRGQSNYGYTF
CDR3 length: 13; J gene: TRBJ2-7; V gene: TRBV6-6; clone size: .; D gene: .; CDR3 DNA: TGTGCCAGCAGTTACGACTATTTATACGAGCAGTACTTC; CDR3 protein: CASSYDYLYEQYF
CDR3 length: 13; J gene: TRBJ1-2; V gene: TRBV2; clone size: .; D gene: .; CDR3 DNA: TGTGCCAGCAGCGGTACAGGGCGATATGGCTACACCTTC; CDR3 protein: CASSGTGRYGYTF
CDR3 length: 13; J gene: TRBJ2-3; V gene: TRBV14; clone size: few; D gene: .; CDR3 DNA: TGTGCCAGCAGTCAGGGGGGAACAGATACGCAGTATTTT; CDR3 protein: CASSQGGTDTQYF
CDR3 length: 15; J gene: TRBJ2-1; V gene: TRBV7-7; clone size: .; D gene: .; CDR3 DNA: TGTGCCAGCAGCCCCCAGGCAGGGTGGAACAATGAGCAGTTCTTC; CDR3 protein: CASSPQAGWNNEQFF
CDR3 length: 15; J gene: TRBJ1-5; V gene: TRBV7-8; clone size: .; D gene: .; CDR3 DNA: TGTGCCAGCAGCTTAGCGGCGATAGCAAATCAGCCCCAGCATTTT; CDR3 protein: CASSLAAIANQPQHF
CDR3 length: 16; J gene: TRBJ2-7; V gene: TRBV18; clone size: .; D gene: TRBD1; CDR3 DNA: TGTGCCAGCTCACCCGCTGGACAGGGACGATCCTACGAGCAGTACTTC; CDR3 protein: CASSPAGQGRSYEQYF
CDR3 length: 13; J gene: TRBJ1-1; V gene: TRBV5-1; clone size: .; D gene: .; CDR3 DNA: TGCGCCAGCAGCTGGGGACTCAACACTGAAGCTTTCTTT; CDR3 protein: CASSWGLNTEAFF
CDR3 length: 17; J gene: TRBJ2-2; V gene: TRBV28; clone size: .; D gene: .; CDR3 DNA: TGTGCCAGCAGTCGGGTTGGACTCGGGGGTGTATACCAGACCTTGTTTTTT; CDR3 protein: CASSRVGLGGVYQTLFF
CDR3 length: 15; J gene: TRBJ2-7; V gene: TRBV5-1; clone size: .; D gene: TRBD1; CDR3 DNA: TGCGCCAGCAGCCCGCTGGGGACAGGGATAGAGGAGCAGTACTTC; CDR3 protein: CASSPLGTGIEEQYF
CDR3 length: 16; J gene: TRBJ2-3; V gene: TRBV28; clone size: .; D gene: TRBD1; CDR3 DNA: TGTGCCAGCAGTTTACCCGGGACAGGACGGGCAGATACGCAGTATTTT; CDR3 protein: CASSLPGTGRADTQYF
CDR3 length: 15; J gene: TRBJ2-7; V gene: TRBV18; clone size: .; D gene: .; CDR3 DNA: TGTGCCAGCTCACCGCTTGACAGGAAAAACTACGAGCAGTACTTC; CDR3 protein: CASSPLDRKNYEQYF
CDR3 length: 14; J gene: TRBJ2-1; V gene: TRBV20-1; clone size: .; D gene: .; CDR3 DNA: TGCAGTGCTAGTAGGCAGGGGTCCTACAATGAGCAGTTCTTC; CDR3 protein: CSASRQGSYNEQFF
CDR3 length: 13; J gene: TRBJ2-7; V gene: TRBV11-2; clone size: .; D gene: TRBD2; CDR3 DNA: TGTGCCAGCAGCTTAATGGGGCGGGAGGAGCAGTACTTC; CDR3 protein: CASSLMGREEQYF
CDR3 length: 14; J gene: TRBJ2-7; V gene: TRBV5-8; clone size: .; D gene: .; CDR3 DNA: TGTGCCAGCAGCTGGGCCGGGGTGTCATACGAGCAGTACTTC; CDR3 protein: CASSWAGVSYEQYF
CDR3 length: 15; J gene: TRBJ2-5; V gene: TRBV5-1; clone size: .; D gene: TRBD1; CDR3 DNA: TGCGCCAGCAGCGGCGACAGGGGAATAGATGGGACCCAGTACTTC; CDR3 protein: CASSGDRGIDGTQYF
CDR3 length: 14; J gene: TRBJ1-5; V gene: TRBV2; clone size: once; D gene: .; CDR3 DNA: TGTGCCAGCAGCAGGGGACACCTCAATCAGCCCCAGCATTTT; CDR3 protein: CASSRGHLNQPQHF
CDR3 length: 15; J gene: TRBJ1-6; V gene: TRBV6-6; clone size: .; D gene: TRBD1; CDR3 DNA: TGTGCCAGCAGTGCCCAGGGGGCACATAATTCACCCCTCCACTTT; CDR3 protein: CASSAQGAHNSPLHF
CDR3 length: 17; J gene: TRBJ2-3; V gene: TRBV9; clone size: .; D gene: TRBD2; CDR3 DNA: TGTGCCAGCAGCGTAAGCGGGTCGCGGGGGGCCACAGATACGCAGTATTTT; CDR3 protein: CASSVSGSRGATDTQYF
CDR3 length: 15; J gene: TRBJ2-5; V gene: TRBV5-4; clone size: .; D gene: TRBD1; CDR3 DNA: TGTGCCAGCAGCATCGACGATACAGGGGAGGAGACCCAGTACTTC; CDR3 protein: CASSIDDTGEETQYF
CDR3 length: 13; J gene: TRBJ2-7; V gene: TRBV7-9; clone size: few; D gene: TRBD1; CDR3 DNA: TGTGCCAGCAGCCTACAGGGGAATTACGAGCAGTACTTC; CDR3 protein: CASSLQGNYEQYF
CDR3 length: 16; J gene: TRBJ2-7; V gene: TRBV10-1; clone size: .; D gene: TRBD2; CDR3 DNA: TGCGCCAGCAGTGAGTGGAGACTAGCGGGGATTTACGAGCAGTACTTC; CDR3 protein: CASSEWRLAGIYEQYF
CDR3 length: 15; J gene: TRBJ2-7; V gene: TRBV10-1; clone size: .; D gene: .; CDR3 DNA: TGCGCCAGCGCGGCCGATGACGGGAGCTCCTACGAGCAGTACTTC; CDR3 protein: CASAADDGSSYEQYF
CDR3 length: 15; J gene: TRBJ2-3; V gene: TRBV3-1/TRBV3-2; clone size: once; D gene: TRBD1; CDR3 DNA: TGTGCCAGCAGCCTAGGGACAGGGAAATCAGATACGCAGTATTTT; CDR3 protein: CASSLGTGKSDTQYF
CDR3 length: 15; J gene: TRBJ1-5; V gene: TRBV19; clone size: .; D gene: TRBD1; CDR3 DNA: TGTGCCAGTAGCCGAGACAGGGGGAGCAATCAGCCCCAGCATTTT; CDR3 protein: CASSRDRGSNQPQHF
CDR3 length: 14; J gene: TRBJ1-1; V gene: TRBV2; clone size: .; D gene: TRBD1; CDR3 DNA: TGTGCCACCCAGACCCACAGGGGAATAACTGAAGCTTTCTTT; CDR3 protein: CATQTHRGITEAFF
CDR3 length: 17; J gene: TRBJ1-3; V gene: TRBV19; clone size: .; D gene: .; CDR3 DNA: TGTGCCAGTAGTATGGGCAGGCCGGGGTATGCCGGAAACACCATATATTTT; CDR3 protein: CASSMGRPGYAGNTIYF
CDR3 length: 13; J gene: TRBJ2-3; V gene: TRBV15; clone size: few; D gene: TRBD2; CDR3 DNA: TGTGCCACCAGCAGAGGATCCGGGGAGGGTCAGTATTTT; CDR3 protein: CATSRGSGEGQYF
CDR3 length: 18; J gene: TRBJ1-1; V gene: TRBV14; clone size: .; D gene: .; CDR3 DNA: TGTGCCAGCAGCCAAGATGGAGGGTCCGGATTCCTGAACACTGAAGCTTTCTTT; CDR3 protein: CASSQDGGSGFLNTEAFF
CDR3 length: 13; J gene: TRBJ1-2; V gene: TRBV18; clone size: .; D gene: .; CDR3 DNA: TGTGCCAGCTCACCAGATGGGGAGGGCTACGGCGGCTTC; CDR3 protein: CASSPDGEGYGGF
CDR3 length: 13; J gene: TRBJ1-1; V gene: TRBV16; clone size: .; D gene: .; CDR3 DNA: TGTGCCAGCAGCCAAACGCAGGCCACTGAAGCTTTCTTT; CDR3 protein: CASSQTQATEAFF
CDR3 length: 15; J gene: TRBJ2-3; V gene: TRBV7-2; clone size: .; D gene: .; CDR3 DNA: TGTGCCAGCAGAAGAGGCAGAATGGTCACAGATACGCAGTATTTT; CDR3 protein: CASRRGRMVTDTQYF
CDR3 length: 13; J gene: TRBJ2-3; V gene: TRBV24-1; clone size: .; D gene: .; CDR3 DNA: TGTGCCACCACCTCGCGTGGCACAGATACGCAGTATTTT; CDR3 protein: CATTSRGTDTQYF
CDR3 length: 14; J gene: TRBJ1-1; V gene: TRBV19; clone size: .; D gene: .; CDR3 DNA: TGTGCCAGTAGCTGGGGACTAATGAACACTGAAGCTTTCTTT; CDR3 protein: CASSWGLMNTEAFF
CDR3 length: 14; J gene: TRBJ2-7; V gene: TRBV5-1; clone size: .; D gene: .; CDR3 DNA: TGCGCCAGCAGCTTGGCCAGCGGGTATAGGGAGCAGTACTTC; CDR3 protein: CASSLASGYREQYF
CDR3 length: 15; J gene: TRBJ2-2; V gene: TRBV28; clone size: .; D gene: TRBD1; CDR3 DNA: TGTGCCAGCAGAACACAGGGGGCAGGCACCGGGGAGCTGTTTTTT; CDR3 protein: CASRTQGAGTGELFF
CDR3 length: 18; J gene: TRBJ2-5; V gene: TRBV3-1/TRBV3-2; clone size: .; D gene: .; CDR3 DNA: TGTGCCAGCAGCCAAGTTTTTCTCGGCGGGGGCCGGGTAGAGACCCAGTACTTC; CDR3 protein: CASSQVFLGGGRVETQYF
CDR3 length: 13; J gene: TRBJ2-1; V gene: TRBV19; clone size: .; D gene: TRBD2; CDR3 DNA: TGTGCCAGTATCCGAACTAGCGGGGGCCCTCAGTTCTTC; CDR3 protein: CASIRTSGGPQFF
CDR3 length: 13; J gene: TRBJ1-1; V gene: TRBV18; clone size: .; D gene: TRBD1; CDR3 DNA: TGTGCCAGCTCAACCGGTACAGGGGCCCTAGCTTTCTTT; CDR3 protein: CASSTGTGALAFF
CDR3 length: 15; J gene: TRBJ2-7; V gene: TRBV4-1; clone size: .; D gene: TRBD2; CDR3 DNA: TGCGCCAGCAGCCAAGGGTCTAGCGGCCTCTACGAGCAGTACTTC; CDR3 protein: CASSQGSSGLYEQYF
CDR3 length: 14; J gene: TRBJ2-7; V gene: TRBV5-1; clone size: few; D gene: .; CDR3 DNA: TGCGCCAGCAGCTTGGACGGTAACTCCTACGAGCAGTACTTC; CDR3 protein: CASSLDGNSYEQYF
CDR3 length: 18; J gene: TRBJ1-3; V gene: TRBV2; clone size: .; D gene: .; CDR3 DNA: TGTGCCAGCAGGGGGAGGGTTTTAGGCGGACTCTCTGGAAACACCATATATTTT; CDR3 protein: CASRGRVLGGLSGNTIYF
CDR3 length: 14; J gene: TRBJ2-5; V gene: TRBV2; clone size: .; D gene: .; CDR3 DNA: TGTGCCAGCAGTGATTCGGTAGAACAAGAGACCCAGTACTTC; CDR3 protein: CASSDSVEQETQYF
CDR3 length: 15; J gene: TRBJ1-2; V gene: TRBV28; clone size: .; D gene: .; CDR3 DNA: TGTGCCAGCAGTTTTGGGGACACTCCTAACTATGGCTACACCTTC; CDR3 protein: CASSFGDTPNYGYTF
CDR3 length: 14; J gene: TRBJ1-3; V gene: TRBV21-1; clone size: .; D gene: .; CDR3 DNA: TGTGCCAGGCCCCTAGCGAGCTCTGGAAACACCATATATTTT; CDR3 protein: CARPLASSGNTIYF
CDR3 length: 12; J gene: TRBJ2-1; V gene: TRBV28; clone size: .; D gene: .; CDR3 DNA: TGTGCCAGCAGCATCCAACCTAAAGAGCAGTTCTTC; CDR3 protein: CASSIQPKEQFF
CDR3 length: 14; J gene: TRBJ1-5; V gene: TRBV19; clone size: .; D gene: .; CDR3 DNA: TGTGCCAGTACTCACGGCCCAGGGCCTCAGCCCCAGCATTTT; CDR3 protein: CASTHGPGPQPQHF